This T cell receptor (beta chain) was identified in a study of Tregs in tolerant kidney transplant recipients (dated by TCRdb to about 2019). As for the study more broadly: Before combined kidney and bone marrow transplantation, this study identified donor-specific regulatory T cells using TCRbeta sequencing and then followed those same cells after transplant. TCRbeta repertoire sequencing was used in 3 healthy controls to compare several ways of expanding Tregs specific for an allogeneic donor. Here is what the overall study found, with its caveats: Because the study included only a small number of patients, the results must be confirmed in larger populations and under other immunosuppression protocols. Biological reproducibility was not examined directly, but technical replication error appeared to be minimal. The most biologically relevant and donor-specific TCRbeta repertoire appeared to be identified by expanding Tregs with activated donor B cells.

Worth noting for this clone: Its binding antigen is unknown. Sequence at one end of the junction differs from germline and may be a read error.

For TCRbeta CDR3 sequencing, genomic DNA was extracted from sorted cells using the QIAGEN DNeasy Blood and Tissue Kit. Through immunoSEQ, high-throughput TCRbeta CDR3 sequencing was done commercially, including PCR amplification with internal controls and bias correction. The paper's data handling went like this. A unique productive TCRbeta sequence was defined by the CDR3 nucleotide sequence when primers matched, and otherwise by the CDR3 amino acid sequence together with the Vbeta and Jbeta genes. As a correction for sorting error, sequences shared between sorted populations at a frequency ratio of 2:1 or less were discarded, and the remaining shared sequences were assigned to the higher population. A sequence counted as donor-reactive if, in CFSE-low cells, the sequence had a frequency of at least 0.01% and was expanded at least 5-fold compared with unstimulated cells. Jensen-Shannon divergence, calculated on the top 100 TCRbeta sequences ranked by frequency, was used to quantify repertoire divergence. For any sample with multiple sequencing runs, sorting error was corrected in each run separately before the runs were pooled. TCRdb mirrors the immuneACCESS table, restricted to in-frame sequences. Some clones are absent from its copies; in checked studies, under half trace to an unresolved V gene, and the reason for the others is unknown. V, J and clone size reflect that table, while D and trimming were determined from the DNA. The sample table records 35,000 to 55,000 clones; about 90% of these occur just once. 0.55% to 0.75% of the sample is in the top ten clones.

Unstimulated Tregs (CD4+CD25+CD127-), CD4+ non-Tregs (CD4+CD25-), CD4 and CD8 cells were FACS-sorted from thawed PBMCs. Thawed PBMCs were rested overnight at 37 degrees C with 150 to 200 IU/ml IL-2 before Treg sorting. Healthy control blood was obtained either as purchased buffy coats or from healthy volunteers. Healthy control blood was processed by Ficoll density gradient to PBMCs and cryopreserved; patient PBMCs were collected before and after transplant. Sample: Tregs from blood. This clonotype originated in a human donor in good health.

At the DNA level, the sequence is TGTGCCAGCAGCCTCCGGTTGGCCGGCGAGCTGTTTTTT. It translates as CASSLRLAGELFF. The chain couples TRBV5-6 to TRBJ2-2; no D gene can be assigned with confidence. The CDR1 and CDR2 encoded by the germline V gene are SGHDT and YYEEEE. The CDR3 goes from the cysteine to the phenylalanine over 13 residues. The retained sequence is limited to the CDR3, 39 bases, with the frame set at the first base.